This TCR beta chain was recovered during a study of T cells in localized non-small cell lung cancer. The method was immunoSEQ multiplex PCR; TCRdb's version includes in-frame clones alone and lacks a portion of them. The sample has approximately 3,000 clones; roughly a quarter are singletons. CDR3 size: 17 residues. The sample here was normal lung tissue next to the tumor, taken before any cancer treatment. The source of this sequence is a man aged 35 to 70 with stage III squamous cell lung carcinoma. J is TRBJ2-3 and V is TRBV1; the DNA was not used to check the table's D call, TRBD1. TRBV1 is shown as a pseudogene. DNA of the CDR3: TGCGCCAGCAGCCAAAGCCCGGACAGGGGGCAGGAAGATACGCAGTATTTT. It is translated as CASSQSPDRGQEDTQYF.